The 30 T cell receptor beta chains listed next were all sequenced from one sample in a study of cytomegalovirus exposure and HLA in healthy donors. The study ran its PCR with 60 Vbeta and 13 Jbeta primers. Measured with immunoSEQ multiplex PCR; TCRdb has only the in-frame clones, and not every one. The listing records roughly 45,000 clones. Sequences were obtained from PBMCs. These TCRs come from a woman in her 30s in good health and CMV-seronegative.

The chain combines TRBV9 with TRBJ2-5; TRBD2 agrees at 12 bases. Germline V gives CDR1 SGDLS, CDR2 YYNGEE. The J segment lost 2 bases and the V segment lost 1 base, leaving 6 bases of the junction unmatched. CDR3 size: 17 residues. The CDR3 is CASSVSTGLAGQETQYF. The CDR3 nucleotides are TGTGCCAGCAGCGTATCTACTGGACTAGCGGGACAAGAGACCCAGTACTTC.

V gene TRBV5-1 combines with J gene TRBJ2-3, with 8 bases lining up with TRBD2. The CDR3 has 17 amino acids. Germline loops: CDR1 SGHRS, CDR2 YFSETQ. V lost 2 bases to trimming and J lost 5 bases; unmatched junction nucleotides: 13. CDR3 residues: CASSFGGAHSGGDTQYF. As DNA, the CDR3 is TGCGCCAGCAGCTTCGGGGGGGCGCATAGCGGAGGAGATACGCAGTATTTT.

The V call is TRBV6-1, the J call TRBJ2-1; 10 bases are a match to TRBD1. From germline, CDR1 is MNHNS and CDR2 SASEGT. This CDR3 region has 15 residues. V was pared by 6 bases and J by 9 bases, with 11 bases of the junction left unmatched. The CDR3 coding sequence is TGTGCCAGCAGCCCGAAGGACAGGGGGATAATTGAGCAGTTCTTC. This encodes CASSPKDRGIIEQFF.

The CDR3 reads CASTHDPTGKSYEQYF. For the CDR3, the DNA is TGTGCCAGCACCCATGACCCGACAGGGAAATCCTACGAGCAGTACTTC. The chain recombines TRBV11-3 with TRBJ2-7, with 7 bases that match TRBD1. Germline CDR1 is SGHNT and CDR2 is YENEEA. The CDR3 contains 16 residues. Trimming took 7 bases from V and 1 from J; bases not matched to a gene: 13. Complete variable domain (other parts from reference TRBV11-3 and TRBJ2-7): EAGVVQSPRYKIIEKKQPVAFWCNPISGHNTLYWYLQNLGQGPELLIRYENEEAVDDSQLPKDRFSAERLKGVDSTLKIQPAELGDSAVYLCASTHDPTGKSYEQYFGPGTRLTVT.

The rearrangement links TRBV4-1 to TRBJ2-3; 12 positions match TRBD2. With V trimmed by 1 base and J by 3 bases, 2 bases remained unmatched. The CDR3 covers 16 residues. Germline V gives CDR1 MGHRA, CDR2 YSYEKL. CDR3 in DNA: TGCGCCAGCAGCCAAGTCCTAGCGGGAGGGACAGATACGCAGTATTTT. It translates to CASSQVLAGGTDTQYF.

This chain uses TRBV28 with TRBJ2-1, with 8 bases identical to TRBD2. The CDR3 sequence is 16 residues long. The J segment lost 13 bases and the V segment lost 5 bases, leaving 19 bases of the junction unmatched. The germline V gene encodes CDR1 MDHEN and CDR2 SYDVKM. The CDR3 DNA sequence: TGTGCCAGCAGTACCGTTCATACGGCGGGAGGTTCGACTCAGTTCTTC. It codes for CASSTVHTAGGSTQFF.

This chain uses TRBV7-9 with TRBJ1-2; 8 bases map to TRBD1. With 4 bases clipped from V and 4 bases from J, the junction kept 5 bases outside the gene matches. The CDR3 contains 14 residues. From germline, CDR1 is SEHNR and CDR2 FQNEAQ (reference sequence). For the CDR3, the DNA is TGTGCCAGCAGCTCCCCGACAGGGGCCTATGGCTACACCTTC. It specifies CASSSPTGAYGYTF.

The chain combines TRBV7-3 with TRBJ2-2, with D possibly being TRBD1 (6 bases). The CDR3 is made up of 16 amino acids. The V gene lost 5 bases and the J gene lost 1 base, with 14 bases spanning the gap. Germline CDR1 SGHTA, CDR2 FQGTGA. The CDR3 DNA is TGTGCCAGCAGCCGAACTACGACAGGGAACACCGGGGAGCTGTTTTTT. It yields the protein CASSRTTTGNTGELFF.

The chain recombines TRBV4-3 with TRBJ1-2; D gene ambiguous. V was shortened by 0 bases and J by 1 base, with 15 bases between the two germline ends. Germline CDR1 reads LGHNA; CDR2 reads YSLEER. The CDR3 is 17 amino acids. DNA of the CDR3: TGCGCCAGCAGCCAAGAACGGTCCATGGGCAGTAACTATGGCTACACCTTC. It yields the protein CASSQERSMGSNYGYTF.

The CDR3 loop is CASKRREGLEQYF. CDR3 nucleotide sequence: TGCGCCAGCAAACGGCGGGAGGGCCTCGAGCAGTACTTC. V usage is TRBV5-1 and J usage is TRBJ2-7, with 9 bases aligning to TRBD2. V shed 6 bases, J shed 6 bases, and the junction held 7 bases outside the gene matches. The CDR3 has 13 residues. The germline CDR1 and CDR2 sequences are SGHRS and YFSETQ. The full variable domain, in which reference TRBV5-1 and TRBJ2-7 provide the parts outside the CDR3, is KAGVTQTPRYLIKTRGQQVTLSCSPISGHRSVSWYQQTPGQGLQFLFEYFSETQRNKGNFPGRFSGRQFSNSRSEMNVSTLELGDSALYLCASKRREGLEQYFGPGTRLTVT.

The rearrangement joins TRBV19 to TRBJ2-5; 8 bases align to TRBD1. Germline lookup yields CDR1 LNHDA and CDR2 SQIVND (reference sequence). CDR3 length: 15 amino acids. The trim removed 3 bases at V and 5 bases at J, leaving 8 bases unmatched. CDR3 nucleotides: TGTGCCAGTAGTATGATGACAGGGGTGGGGGAGACCCAGTACTTC. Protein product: CASSMMTGVGETQYF.

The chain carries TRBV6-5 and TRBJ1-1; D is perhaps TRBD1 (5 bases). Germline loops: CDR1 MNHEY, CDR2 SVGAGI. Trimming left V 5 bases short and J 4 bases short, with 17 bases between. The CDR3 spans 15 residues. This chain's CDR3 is CASSQGRSGGTEAFF. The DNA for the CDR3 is TGTGCCAGCAGTCAGGGTCGATCGGGAGGCACTGAAGCTTTCTTT.

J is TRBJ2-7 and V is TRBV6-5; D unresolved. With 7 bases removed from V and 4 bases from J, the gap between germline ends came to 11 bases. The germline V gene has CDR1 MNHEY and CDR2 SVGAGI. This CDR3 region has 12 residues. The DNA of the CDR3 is TGTGCCAGCATTAGTGGAGATTACGAGCAGTACTTC. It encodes CASISGDYEQYF.

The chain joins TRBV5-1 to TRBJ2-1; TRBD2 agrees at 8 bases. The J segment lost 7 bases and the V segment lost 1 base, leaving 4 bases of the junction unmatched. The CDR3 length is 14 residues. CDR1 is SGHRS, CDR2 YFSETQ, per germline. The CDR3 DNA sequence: TGCGCCAGCAGCTTGATGGTAGCGGGAAATGAGCAGTTCTTC. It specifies CASSLMVAGNEQFF. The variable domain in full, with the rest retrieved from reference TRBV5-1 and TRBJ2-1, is KAGVTQTPRYLIKTRGQQVTLSCSPISGHRSVSWYQQTPGQGLQFLFEYFSETQRNKGNFPGRFSGRQFSNSRSEMNVSTLELGDSALYLCASSLMVAGNEQFFGPGTRLTVL.

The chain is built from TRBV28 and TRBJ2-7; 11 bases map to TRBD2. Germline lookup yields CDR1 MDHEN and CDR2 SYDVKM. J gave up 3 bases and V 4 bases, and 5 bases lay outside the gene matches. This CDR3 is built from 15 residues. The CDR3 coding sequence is TGTGCCAGCAGTTCGATAGCGGGAGGGTACTACGAGCAGTACTTC. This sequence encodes CASSSIAGGYYEQYF.

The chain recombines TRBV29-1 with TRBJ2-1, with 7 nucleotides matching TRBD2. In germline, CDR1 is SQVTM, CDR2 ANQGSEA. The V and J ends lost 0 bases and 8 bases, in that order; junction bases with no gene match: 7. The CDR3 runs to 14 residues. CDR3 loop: CSVEDGRLVDEQFF. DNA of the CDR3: TGCAGCGTTGAAGACGGGAGGTTAGTGGATGAGCAGTTCTTC.

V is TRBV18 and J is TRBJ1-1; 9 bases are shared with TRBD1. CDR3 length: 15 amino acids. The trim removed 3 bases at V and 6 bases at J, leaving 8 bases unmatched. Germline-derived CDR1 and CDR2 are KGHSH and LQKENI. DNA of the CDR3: TGTGCCAGCTCACCTACGGACAGGGGTAAGGCTGAAGCTTTCTTT. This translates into CASSPTDRGKAEAFF.

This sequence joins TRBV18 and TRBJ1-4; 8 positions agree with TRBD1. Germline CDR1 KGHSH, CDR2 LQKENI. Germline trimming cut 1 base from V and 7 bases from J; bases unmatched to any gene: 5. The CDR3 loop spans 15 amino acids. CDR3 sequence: CASSPRGQGGEKLFF. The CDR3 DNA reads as TGTGCCAGCTCACCACGCGGACAGGGTGGTGAAAAACTGTTTTTT.

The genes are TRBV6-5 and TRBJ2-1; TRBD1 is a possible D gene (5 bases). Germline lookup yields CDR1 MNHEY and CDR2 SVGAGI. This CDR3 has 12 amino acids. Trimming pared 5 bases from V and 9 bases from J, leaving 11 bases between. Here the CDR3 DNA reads TGTGCCAGCAGTGCAGGGTTATCTGAGCAGTTCTTC. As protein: CASSAGLSEQFF.

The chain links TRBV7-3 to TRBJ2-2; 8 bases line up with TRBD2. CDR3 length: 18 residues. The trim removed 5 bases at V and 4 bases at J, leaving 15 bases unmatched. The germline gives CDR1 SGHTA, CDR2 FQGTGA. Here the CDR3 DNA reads TGTGCCAGCAGCCCCAGGGGAGGAGCGGGAGCGAGCACCGGGGAGCTGTTTTTT. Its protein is CASSPRGGAGASTGELFF.

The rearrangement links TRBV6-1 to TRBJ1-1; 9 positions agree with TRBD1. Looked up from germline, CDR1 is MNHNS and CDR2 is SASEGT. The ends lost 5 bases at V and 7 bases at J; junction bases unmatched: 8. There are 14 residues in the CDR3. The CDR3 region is CASSLDRGHLEAFF. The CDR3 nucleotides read TGTGCCAGCAGTCTGGACAGGGGACACCTTGAAGCTTTCTTT.

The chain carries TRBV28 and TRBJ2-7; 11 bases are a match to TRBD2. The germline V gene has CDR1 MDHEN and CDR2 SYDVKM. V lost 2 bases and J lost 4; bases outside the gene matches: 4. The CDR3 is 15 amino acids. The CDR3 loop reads CASSLLAGGVYEQYF. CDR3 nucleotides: TGTGCCAGCAGTTTACTAGCGGGAGGAGTGTACGAGCAGTACTTC.

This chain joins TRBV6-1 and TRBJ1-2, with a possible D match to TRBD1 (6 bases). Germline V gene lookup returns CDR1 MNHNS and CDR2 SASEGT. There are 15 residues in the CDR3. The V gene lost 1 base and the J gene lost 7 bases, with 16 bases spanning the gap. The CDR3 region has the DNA TGTGCCAGCAGTGAAGGCGAAACAGGGTCCGGTGGCTACACCTTC. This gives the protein CASSEGETGSGGYTF.

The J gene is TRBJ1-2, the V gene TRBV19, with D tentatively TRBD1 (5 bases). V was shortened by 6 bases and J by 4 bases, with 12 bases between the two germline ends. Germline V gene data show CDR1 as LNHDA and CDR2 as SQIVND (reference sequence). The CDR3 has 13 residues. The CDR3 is CASSYRISYGYTF. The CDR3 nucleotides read TGTGCCAGTAGCTACAGGATAAGCTATGGCTACACCTTC.

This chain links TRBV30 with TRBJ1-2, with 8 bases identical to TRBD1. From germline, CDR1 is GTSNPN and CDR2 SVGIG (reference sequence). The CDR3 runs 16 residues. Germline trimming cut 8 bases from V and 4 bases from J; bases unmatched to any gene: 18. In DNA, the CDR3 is TGTGCCCGTCGAGGCTCCGCAGGGGGCGCGATCTATGGCTACACCTTC. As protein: CARRGSAGGAIYGYTF.

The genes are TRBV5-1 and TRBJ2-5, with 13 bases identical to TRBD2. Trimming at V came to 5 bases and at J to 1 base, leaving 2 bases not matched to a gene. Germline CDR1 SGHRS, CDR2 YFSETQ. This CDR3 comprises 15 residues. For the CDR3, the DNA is TGCGCCAGCAGGACTAGCGGGAGGTTCCAAGAGACCCAGTACTTC. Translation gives CASRTSGRFQETQYF.

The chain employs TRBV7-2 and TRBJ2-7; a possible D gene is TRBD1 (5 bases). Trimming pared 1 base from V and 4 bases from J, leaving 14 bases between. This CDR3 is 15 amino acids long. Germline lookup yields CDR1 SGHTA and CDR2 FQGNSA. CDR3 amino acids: CASSLGVLRGYEQYF. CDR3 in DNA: TGTGCCAGCAGCTTAGGGGTCCTTAGGGGATACGAGCAGTACTTC.

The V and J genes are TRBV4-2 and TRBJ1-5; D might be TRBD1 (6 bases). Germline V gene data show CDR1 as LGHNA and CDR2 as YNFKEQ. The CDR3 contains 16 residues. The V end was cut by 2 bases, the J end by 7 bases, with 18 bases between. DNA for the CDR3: TGTGCCAGCAGCCAACCCGCCAGCAGGGGCGGGCAGCCCCAGCATTTT. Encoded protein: CASSQPASRGGQPQHF.

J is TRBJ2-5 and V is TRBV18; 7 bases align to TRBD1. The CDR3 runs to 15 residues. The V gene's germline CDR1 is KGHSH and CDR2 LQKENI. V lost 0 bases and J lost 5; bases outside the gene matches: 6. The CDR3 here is CASSPPNRGRETQYF. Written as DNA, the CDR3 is TGTGCCAGCTCACCACCTAACAGGGGCCGGGAGACCCAGTACTTC.

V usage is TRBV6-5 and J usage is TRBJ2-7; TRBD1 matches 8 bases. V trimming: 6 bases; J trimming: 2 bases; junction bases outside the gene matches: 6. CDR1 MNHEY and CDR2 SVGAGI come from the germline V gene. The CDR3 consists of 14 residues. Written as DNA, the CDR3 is TGTGCCAGCAGCCCGCTACAGGGGGCCTACGAGCAGTACTTC. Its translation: CASSPLQGAYEQYF.